These 30 T cell receptor beta chains originate from one sample sequenced in a study of Ad26.COV2.S vaccination and SARS-CoV-2 variants. The repertoire was sequenced with immunoSEQ multiplex PCR; TCRdb's copy has only in-frame clones and lacks some. The data hold roughly 250,000 clones, with around 88% observed a single time. As for treatment: around 19 received Ad26.COV2.S at low or high dose, single or two shots; 5 received placebo; per-sample allocation not given. Sampling happened 63 days after the first vaccine or placebo injection. Sequenced material: peripheral blood, taken in a trial of Ad26.COV2.S vaccine versus placebo. These receptors were obtained from a person between 18 and 59 years old who received the Ad26.COV2.S COVID-19 vaccine or a placebo.

The chain recombines TRBV6-5 with TRBJ2-2; D gene uncertain. V shed 2 bases and J shed 5 bases, with 9 bases lying between them. CDR1 is MNHEY and CDR2 is SVGAGI in the germline V gene. The CDR3 extends over 14 amino acids. CDR3 region: CASSYGVATGELFF. CDR3 nucleotides: TGTGCCAGCAGTTACGGGGTAGCAACCGGGGAGCTGTTTTTT.

The CDR3 DNA reads as TGTGCCAGCTCACAGGGACAGGGGGCCCAGCCCCAGCATTTT. Translation: CASSQGQGAQPQHF. The chain is built from TRBV18 and TRBJ1-5, with TRBD1 matching 12 bases. The CDR3 contains 14 residues. V was clipped by 4 bases and J by 7 bases; unmatched bases: 2. Germline V gene data show CDR1 as KGHSH and CDR2 as LQKENI.

Comment on this clone: The sample contains more than one DNA sequence encoding this CDR3. The V call is TRBV30, the J call TRBJ1-1, with D tentatively TRBD1 (5 bases). Trimming removed 0 bases from V and 2 bases from J, with 7 bases in between. The CDR3 spans 13 residues. Germline-derived CDR1 and CDR2 are GTSNPN and SVGIG (reference sequence). CDR3 in amino acids: CAWSVGANTEAFF. CDR3 DNA: TGTGCCTGGAGTGTCGGGGCCAACACTGAAGCTTTCTTT.

The chain links TRBV6-5 to TRBJ2-2; 10 positions agree with TRBD2. The V gene end was trimmed by 2 bases and the J gene end by 8 bases; junction bases not matched to a gene: 5. Germline assignment: CDR1 MNHEY and CDR2 SVGAGI. The CDR3 sequence is 15 residues long. CDR3 amino acids: CASSYQLSGRGELFF. The CDR3 DNA sequence: TGTGCCAGCAGTTACCAGCTTAGCGGGAGGGGGGAGCTGTTTTTT.

The chain couples TRBV7-9 to TRBJ2-7; D not certain. Germline V gene sequence: CDR1 SEHNR, CDR2 FQNEAQ (reference sequence). This CDR3 contains 12 residues. With 5 bases removed from V and 3 bases from J, the gap between germline ends came to 8 bases. CDR3 region: CASSPENYEQYF. CDR3 DNA: TGTGCCAGCAGCCCTGAAAACTACGAGCAGTACTTC.

The rearrangement joins TRBV27 to TRBJ2-1; D possibly matches TRBD1 or TRBD2 (6 bases each). The V and J ends lost 2 bases and 4 bases respectively, with 9 bases between them. CDR3 length equals 14 residues. Germline V lookup: CDR1 MNHEY, CDR2 SMNVEV (reference sequence). CDR3: CASSLTGTYNEQFF. In DNA form, the CDR3 reads TGTGCCAGCAGTTTAACAGGGACTTACAATGAGCAGTTCTTC.

Here the CDR3 DNA reads TGTGCCAGCAGCTTAGTGGGGGCAGCCCAAGAGACCCAGTACTTC. Protein product: CASSLVGAAQETQYF. The chain couples TRBV7-7 to TRBJ2-5; possible D gene TRBD1, 6 bases. CDR1 and CDR2 from the germline V gene are SSHAT and FNYEAQ (reference sequence). The CDR3 length is 15 residues. V was pared by 1 base and J by 1 base, with 10 bases between.

The J gene is TRBJ2-2, the V gene TRBV5-4, with D possibly matching TRBD2 (6 bases). The germline V and J ends were trimmed by 4 bases and 8 bases, with 9 bases remaining between them. CDR1 and CDR2 (germline): SGHNT, YYREEE (reference sequence). This CDR3 comprises 12 residues. The CDR3 DNA reads as TGTGCCAGCAGCCCGGGGGTAGGGGAGCTGTTTTTT. The encoded protein is CASSPGVGELFF.

The chain recombines TRBV5-4 with TRBJ1-2; 10 nucleotides agree with TRBD1. The germline V gene has CDR1 SGHNT and CDR2 YYREEE (reference sequence). The CDR3 consists of 14 residues. Germline trimming cut 3 bases from V and 3 bases from J; bases unmatched to any gene: 2. The CDR3 region is CASSWGTGDYGYTF. DNA for the CDR3: TGTGCCAGCAGCTGGGGGACAGGGGACTATGGCTACACCTTC. Full variable domain (missing parts from reference TRBV5-4 and TRBJ1-2): ETGVTQSPTHLIKTRGQQVTLRCSSQSGHNTVSWYQQALGQGPQFIFQYYREEENGRGNFPPRFSGLQFPNYSSELNVNALELDDSALYLCASSWGTGDYGYTFGSGTRLTVV.

This chain joins TRBV18 and TRBJ2-1; D not resolved. Trimming removed 1 base at V and 5 bases at J, with 12 bases between. Germline V gives CDR1 KGHSH, CDR2 LQKENI. The CDR3 extends over 15 amino acids. CDR3 protein: CASSPQLTENNEQFF. CDR3 in DNA: TGTGCCAGCTCACCACAATTGACTGAGAACAATGAGCAGTTCTTC.

This clone was counted a single time. The V gene is TRBV11-2, the J gene TRBJ1-1; 7 bases are shared with TRBD1. V was pared by 7 bases and J by 5 bases, with 4 bases of the junction left unmatched. The germline CDR1 and CDR2 sequences are SGHAT and FQNNGV. CDR3 size: 12 residues. The CDR3 loop reads CASNGQATEAFF. Written as DNA, the CDR3 is TGTGCCAGCAACGGACAGGCAACTGAAGCTTTCTTT.

The rearrangement joins TRBV7-9 to TRBJ2-2, with D unresolved. V gave up 6 bases and J gave up 1 base, with 15 bases separating them. The CDR3 covers 16 residues. Germline CDR1 and CDR2: SEHNR and FQNEAQ (reference sequence). The CDR3 spells CASRLKERKNTGELFF. DNA of the CDR3: TGTGCCAGCAGGCTCAAGGAACGGAAGAACACCGGGGAGCTGTTTTTT.

The V gene is TRBV4-3, the J gene TRBJ2-3; possibly TRBD2 for D (6 bases). Germline V gene data show CDR1 as LGHNA and CDR2 as YSLEER. This CDR3 is 16 amino acids long. V gave up 0 bases and J gave up 4 bases, with 14 bases separating them. Written as DNA, the CDR3 is TGCGCCAGCAGCCAAGATGGAGGGTGGCGCCCAGATACGCAGTATTTT. Its translation is CASSQDGGWRPDTQYF.

The V and J genes are TRBV5-5 and TRBJ1-1, with D perhaps matching TRBD1 (5 bases). CDR3 length: 15 residues. V lost 0 bases to trimming and J lost 0 bases, with 9 bases between them. Germline assignment: CDR1 SGHKS and CDR2 YYEKEE (reference sequence). The CDR3 region has the DNA TGTGCCAGCAGCTTGGCGTCAGGGCTGAACACTGAAGCTTTCTTT. Translating gives CASSLASGLNTEAFF.

The rearrangement joins TRBV2 to TRBJ1-2; D call uncertain. The CDR3 spans 14 residues. V was clipped by 2 bases and J by 5 bases, with 12 bases between them. Germline assignment: CDR1 SNHLY and CDR2 FYNNEI. CDR3 protein: CASSENLGYYGYTF. Written as DNA, the CDR3 is TGTGCCAGCAGTGAAAATCTGGGGTATTATGGCTACACCTTC.

V gene TRBV11-2 combines with J gene TRBJ2-7, with D uncertain. This CDR3 region has 11 residues. Germline V gene lookup returns CDR1 SGHAT and CDR2 FQNNGV. V dropped 1 base and J dropped 7 bases, with 5 bases sitting between them. The CDR3 sequence is CASSLVEEQYF. In nucleotides, the CDR3 is TGTGCCAGCAGCTTAGTCGAGGAGCAGTACTTC. Based on the CDR3 plus reference TRBV11-2 and TRBJ2-7, the full variable domain is EAGVAQSPRYKIIEKRQSVAFWCNPISGHATLYWYQQILGQGPKLLIQFQNNGVVDDSQLPKDRFSAERLKGVDSTLKIQPAKLEDSAVYLCASSLVEEQYFGPGTRLTVT.

The V and J genes are TRBV4-1 and TRBJ2-3; 11 bases align to TRBD2. V was clipped by 1 base and J by 3 bases; unmatched bases: 6. This CDR3 region has 17 residues. CDR1 is MGHRA, CDR2 YSYEKL, per germline. CDR3 DNA: TGCGCCAGCAGCCAAGTTAGCGGGAGGGGAGGGACAGATACGCAGTATTTT. It specifies CASSQVSGRGGTDTQYF.

The chain combines TRBV7-9 with TRBJ1-1, with D perhaps matching TRBD1 (6 bases). V lost 5 bases and J 4 bases, leaving 26 bases between the germline ends. The V gene's germline CDR1 is SEHNR and CDR2 FQNEAQ (reference sequence). The CDR3 is 18 amino acids. The CDR3 nucleotides are TGTGCCAGCAGCAGGACAGTTACGTCGGGGAGGCGGCCCACTGAAGCTTTCTTT. Protein product: CASSRTVTSGRRPTEAFF.

The V and J genes are TRBV21-1 and TRBJ2-7; TRBD2 is taken as the D call from the table, unchecked against the DNA. TRBV21-1 counts as a pseudogene. CDR3 length equals 15 residues. CDR3: CASTPRLADSYEQYV. CDR3 coding DNA: TGTGCCAGCACCCCAAGACTAGCGGATTCCTACGAGCAGTACGTC.

The V call is TRBV7-8, the J call TRBJ2-7; 12 bases line up with TRBD2. The CDR3 runs to 14 residues. The J segment lost 4 bases and the V segment lost 8 bases, leaving 6 bases of the junction unmatched. Germline V gene data show CDR1 as SGHVS and CDR2 as FQNEAQ. The CDR3 coding sequence is TGTGCCAGCCCCGGACTAGCGGGGATGTACGAGCAGTACTTC. This encodes CASPGLAGMYEQYF.

Written as DNA, the CDR3 is TGTGCCAGCAGCCAAGATTCTCGGGCTAACACAGATACGCAGTATTTT. It encodes CASSQDSRANTDTQYF. The V call is TRBV3-1 (or the pseudogene TRBV3-2), the J call TRBJ2-3, with D unclear. The germline gives CDR1 LGHDT, CDR2 YNNKEL (reference sequence). Trimming shortened V by 0 bases and J by 2 bases, and 12 bases separated the two germline ends. The CDR3 consists of 16 residues.

V is TRBV6-2 or TRBV6-3 and J is TRBJ2-7; unclear D gene. Germline CDR1 reads MNHEY; CDR2 reads SVGEGT. Trimming stripped 2 bases from V and 4 bases from J, with 9 bases between. This CDR3 has 13 amino acids. The CDR3: CASSYLQTYEQYF. The CDR3 DNA is TGTGCCAGCAGTTACCTACAAACGTACGAGCAGTACTTC.

V gene TRBV5-1 combines with J gene TRBJ1-2; 9 bases match TRBD1. Germline V CDR1 and CDR2: SGHRS, YFSETQ. Trimming took 5 bases from V and 4 from J; bases not matched to a gene: 9. The length of the CDR3 is 15 residues. CDR3 sequence: CASSSGGTGFYGYTF. In nucleotides, the CDR3 is TGCGCCAGCAGTTCCGGTGGGACAGGGTTCTATGGCTACACCTTC.

This chain links TRBV10-3 with TRBJ1-5; 9 bases map to TRBD1. Germline CDR1 reads ENHRY; CDR2 reads SYGVKD. CDR3 length: 15 amino acids. Trimming cost V 3 bases and J 7 bases; bases outside gene matches: 7. This chain's CDR3 is CAISDKQGARQPQHF. The CDR3 region has the DNA TGTGCCATCAGTGATAAACAGGGGGCTAGACAGCCCCAGCATTTT.

The genes are TRBV4-3 and TRBJ1-2, with D possibly being TRBD1 (5 bases). This CDR3 spans 14 amino acids. Trimming shortened V by 0 bases and J by 4 bases, and 9 bases separated the two germline ends. The germline V gene encodes CDR1 LGHNA and CDR2 YSLEER. For the CDR3, the DNA is TGCGCCAGCAGCCAAGATAAGGGGAGCTATGGCTACACCTTC. Its translation is CASSQDKGSYGYTF.

The chain couples TRBV7-9 to TRBJ2-7; D ambiguous. V gave up 1 base and J gave up 12 bases, with 16 bases separating them. Germline loops: CDR1 SEHNR, CDR2 FQNEAQ (reference sequence). The CDR3 runs to 13 residues. CDR3 protein: CASSLDGFTSMYV. CDR3 nucleotides: TGTGCCAGCAGCTTAGACGGATTTACGAGTATGTACGTC.

The chain couples TRBV7-2 to TRBJ2-2; a weak D match, TRBD2 (5 bases). With 1 base removed from V and 6 bases from J, the gap between germline ends came to 6 bases. Per germline, CDR1 SGHTA and CDR2 FQGNSA. The CDR3 runs to 13 residues. The CDR3 nucleotides are TGTGCCAGCAGCTTAGGGACTGCCGGGGAGCTGTTTTTT. Translating gives CASSLGTAGELFF.

V and J are TRBV18 and TRBJ1-3; possible D gene TRBD1, 6 bases. The germline gives CDR1 KGHSH, CDR2 LQKENI. This CDR3 contains 15 residues. Trimming shortened V by 3 bases and J by 0 bases, and 9 bases separated the two germline ends. CDR3 protein: CASSPGADSGNTIYF. The CDR3 nucleotides are TGTGCCAGCTCACCGGGGGCCGACTCTGGAAACACCATATATTTT. The whole variable domain, remainder taken from reference TRBV18 and TRBJ1-3, is NAGVMQNPRHLVRRRGQEARLRCSPMKGHSHVYWYRQLPEEGLKFMVYLQKENIIDESGMPKERFSAEFPKEGPSILRIQQVVRGDSAAYFCASSPGADSGNTIYFGEGSWLTVV.

This chain connects TRBV6-2 or TRBV6-3 to TRBJ1-5; D might be TRBD1 (6 bases). With 2 bases removed from V and 2 bases from J, the gap between germline ends came to 22 bases. The CDR3 runs 19 residues. From germline, CDR1 is MNHEY and CDR2 SVGEGT. This chain's CDR3 is CASSYGGGQGMGRNQPQHF. CDR3 bases: TGTGCCAGCAGTTACGGAGGTGGGCAGGGGATGGGTCGCAATCAGCCCCAGCATTTT.

In its sample, this clone was seen once. The chain joins TRBV11-2 to TRBJ1-1; 7 bases agree with TRBD1. Looked up from germline, CDR1 is SGHAT and CDR2 is FQNNGV. This CDR3 spans 12 amino acids. V dropped 5 bases and J dropped 11; count of bases not matched to a gene: 8. In nucleotides, the CDR3 is TGTGCCAGCAGCCAGACAGGGAGAAGGGCTTTCTTT. This encodes CASSQTGRRAFF.